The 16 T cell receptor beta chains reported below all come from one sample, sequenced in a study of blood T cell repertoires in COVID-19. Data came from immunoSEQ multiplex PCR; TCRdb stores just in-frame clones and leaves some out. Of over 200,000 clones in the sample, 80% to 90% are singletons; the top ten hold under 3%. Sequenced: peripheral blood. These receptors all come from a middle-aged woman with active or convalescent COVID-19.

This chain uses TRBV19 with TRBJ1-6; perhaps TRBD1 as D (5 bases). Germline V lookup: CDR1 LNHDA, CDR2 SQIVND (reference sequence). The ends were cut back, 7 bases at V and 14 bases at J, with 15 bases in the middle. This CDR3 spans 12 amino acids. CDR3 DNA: TGTGCCAGTAAGGAGGGGATGGGATCCCTCCACTTT. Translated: CASKEGMGSLHF.

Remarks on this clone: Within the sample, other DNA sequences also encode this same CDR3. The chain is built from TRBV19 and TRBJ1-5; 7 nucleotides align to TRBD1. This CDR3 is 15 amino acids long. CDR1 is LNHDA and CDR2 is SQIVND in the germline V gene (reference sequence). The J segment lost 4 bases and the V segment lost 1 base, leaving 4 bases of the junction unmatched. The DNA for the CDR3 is TGTGCCAGTAGTATAGGACAGGGAGGAAATCAGCCCCAGCATTTT. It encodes CASSIGQGGNQPQHF.

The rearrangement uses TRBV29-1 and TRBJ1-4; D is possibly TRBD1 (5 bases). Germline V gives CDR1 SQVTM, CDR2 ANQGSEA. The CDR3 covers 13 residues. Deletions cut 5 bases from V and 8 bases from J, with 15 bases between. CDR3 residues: CSVLTNTGEKLFF. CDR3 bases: TGCAGCGTTCTGACCAACACAGGAGAAAAACTGTTTTTT.

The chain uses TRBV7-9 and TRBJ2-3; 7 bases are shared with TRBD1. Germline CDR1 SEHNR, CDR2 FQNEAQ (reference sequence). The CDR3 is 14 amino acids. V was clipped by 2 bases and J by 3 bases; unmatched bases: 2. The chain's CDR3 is CASSLPGQTDTQYF. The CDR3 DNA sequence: TGTGCCAGCAGCTTACCGGGACAGACAGATACGCAGTATTTT.

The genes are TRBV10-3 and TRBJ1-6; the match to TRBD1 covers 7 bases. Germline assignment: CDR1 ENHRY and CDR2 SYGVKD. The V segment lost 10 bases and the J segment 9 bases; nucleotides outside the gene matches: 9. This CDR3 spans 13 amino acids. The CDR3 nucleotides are TGTGCCACACAGGGGACAGCGTCTTCACCCCTCCACTTT. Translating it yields CATQGTASSPLHF.

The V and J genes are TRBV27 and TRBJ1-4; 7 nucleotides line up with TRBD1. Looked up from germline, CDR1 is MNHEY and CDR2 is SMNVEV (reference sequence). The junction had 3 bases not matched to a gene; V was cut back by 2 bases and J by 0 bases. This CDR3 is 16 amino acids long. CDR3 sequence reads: CASSLAQGSTNEKLFF. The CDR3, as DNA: TGTGCCAGCAGTTTAGCACAGGGGTCAACTAATGAAAAACTGTTTTTT.

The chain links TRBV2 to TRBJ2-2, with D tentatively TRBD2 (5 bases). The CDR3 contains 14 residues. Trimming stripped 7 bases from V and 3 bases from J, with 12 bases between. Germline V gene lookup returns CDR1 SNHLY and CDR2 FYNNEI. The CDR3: CASNGDVDTGELFF. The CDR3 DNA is TGTGCCAGCAACGGGGATGTAGACACCGGGGAGCTGTTTTTT.

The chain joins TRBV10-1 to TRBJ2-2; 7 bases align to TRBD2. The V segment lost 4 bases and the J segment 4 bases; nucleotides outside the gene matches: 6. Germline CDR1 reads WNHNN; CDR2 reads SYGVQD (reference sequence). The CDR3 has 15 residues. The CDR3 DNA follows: TGCGCCAGCAGTGTGAGCGGGGCGGGCACCGGGGAGCTGTTTTTT. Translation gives CASSVSGAGTGELFF.

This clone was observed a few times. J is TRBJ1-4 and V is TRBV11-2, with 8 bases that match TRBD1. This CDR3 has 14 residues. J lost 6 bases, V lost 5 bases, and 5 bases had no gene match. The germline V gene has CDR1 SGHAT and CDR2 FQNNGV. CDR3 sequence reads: CASSRTGSDEKLFF. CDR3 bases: TGTGCCAGCAGCCGGACAGGGTCAGATGAAAAACTGTTTTTT.

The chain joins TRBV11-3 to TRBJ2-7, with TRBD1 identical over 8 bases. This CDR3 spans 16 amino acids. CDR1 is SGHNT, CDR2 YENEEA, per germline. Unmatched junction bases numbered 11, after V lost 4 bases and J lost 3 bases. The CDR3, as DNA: TGTGCCAGCAGCTCGGGTTCCGGGACAGGAGACTACGAGCAGTACTTC. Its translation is CASSSGSGTGDYEQYF.

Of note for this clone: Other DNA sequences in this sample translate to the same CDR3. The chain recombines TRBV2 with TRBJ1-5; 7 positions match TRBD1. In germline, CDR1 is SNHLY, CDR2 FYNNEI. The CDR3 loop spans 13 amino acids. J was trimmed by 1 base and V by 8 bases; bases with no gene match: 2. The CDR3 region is CASRGQSNQPQHF. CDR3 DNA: TGTGCCAGCCGGGGACAGAGCAATCAGCCCCAGCATTTT.

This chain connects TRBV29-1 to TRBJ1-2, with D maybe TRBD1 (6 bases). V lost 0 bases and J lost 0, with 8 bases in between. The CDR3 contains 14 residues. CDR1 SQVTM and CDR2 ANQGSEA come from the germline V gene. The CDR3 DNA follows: TGCAGCGTTGAAGATCGGACAGCTAACTATGGCTACACCTTC. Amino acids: CSVEDRTANYGYTF.

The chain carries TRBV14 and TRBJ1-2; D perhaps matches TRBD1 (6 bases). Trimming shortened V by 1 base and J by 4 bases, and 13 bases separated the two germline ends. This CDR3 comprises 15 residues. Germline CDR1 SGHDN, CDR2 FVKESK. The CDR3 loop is CASSQAGTGIYGYTF. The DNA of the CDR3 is TGTGCCAGCAGCCAAGCGGGAACAGGGATCTATGGCTACACCTTC.

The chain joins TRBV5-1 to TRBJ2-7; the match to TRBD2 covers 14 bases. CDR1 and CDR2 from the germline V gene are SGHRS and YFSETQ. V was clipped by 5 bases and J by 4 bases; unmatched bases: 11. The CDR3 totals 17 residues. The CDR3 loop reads CASSWGLAGVIQYEQYF. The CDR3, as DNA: TGCGCCAGCAGTTGGGGACTAGCGGGAGTTATTCAATACGAGCAGTACTTC. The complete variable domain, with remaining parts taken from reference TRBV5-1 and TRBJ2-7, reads KAGVTQTPRYLIKTRGQQVTLSCSPISGHRSVSWYQQTPGQGLQFLFEYFSETQRNKGNFPGRFSGRQFSNSRSEMNVSTLELGDSALYLCASSWGLAGVIQYEQYFGPGTRLTVT.

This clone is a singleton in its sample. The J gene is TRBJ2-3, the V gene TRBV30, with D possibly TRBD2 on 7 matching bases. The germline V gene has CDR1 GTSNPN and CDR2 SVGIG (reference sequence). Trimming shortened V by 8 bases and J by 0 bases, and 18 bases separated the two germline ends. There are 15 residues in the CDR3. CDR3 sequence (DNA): TGTGCCCAAAAGGGGGGGATTTCTAGCACAGATACGCAGTATTTT. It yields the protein CAQKGGISSTDTQYF.

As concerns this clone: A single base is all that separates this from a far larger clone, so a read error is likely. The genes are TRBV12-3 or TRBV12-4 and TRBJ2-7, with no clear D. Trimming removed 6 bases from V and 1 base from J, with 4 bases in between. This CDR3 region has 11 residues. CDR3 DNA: TGTGCCAGCAGCCAGTCCTACGAGCAGTACTTC. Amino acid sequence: CASSQSYEQYF.